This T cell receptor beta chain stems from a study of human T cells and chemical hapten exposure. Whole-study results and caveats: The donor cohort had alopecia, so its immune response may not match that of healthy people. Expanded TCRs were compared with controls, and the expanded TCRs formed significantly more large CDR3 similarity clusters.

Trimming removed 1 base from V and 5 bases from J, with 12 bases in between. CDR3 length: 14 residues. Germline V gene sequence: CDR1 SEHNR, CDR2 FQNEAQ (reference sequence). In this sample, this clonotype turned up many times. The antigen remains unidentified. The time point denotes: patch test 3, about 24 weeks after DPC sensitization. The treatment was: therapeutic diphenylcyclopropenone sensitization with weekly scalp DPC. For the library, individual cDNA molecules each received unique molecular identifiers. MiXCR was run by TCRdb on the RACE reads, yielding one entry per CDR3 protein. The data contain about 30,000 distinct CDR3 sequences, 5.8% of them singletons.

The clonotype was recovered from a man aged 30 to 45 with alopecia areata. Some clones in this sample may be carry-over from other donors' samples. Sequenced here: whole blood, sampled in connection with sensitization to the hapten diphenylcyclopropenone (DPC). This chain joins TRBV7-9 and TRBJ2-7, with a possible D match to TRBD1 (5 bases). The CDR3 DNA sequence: TGTGCCAGCAGCTTAGGGGCAGGGCCCCACGAGCAGTACTTC. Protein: CASSLGAGPHEQYF.